This is a list of T cell receptor beta chains from one sample in a study of blood T cell repertoires in COVID-19. Repertoires were generated with immunoSEQ multiplex PCR, while TCRdb's copy carries only in-frame clones and drops some. The repertoire holds about 110,000 clones, approximately 80% seen once, with 4% to 5% in the top ten. What was sequenced was peripheral blood. These receptors were taken from a woman in her 70s with acute or convalescent COVID-19. The CDR3 runs from the conserved cysteine through the conserved F or W. A D gene is named only where the DNA matches it firmly. Some rows mark clone size as missing; the rest say once, few, many or name a class of expanded clone.

j_call | d_call | v_call | clone_size | cdr3_aa | cdr3_nt
TRBJ2-5 | NA | TRBV9 | NA | CASSGRGETQYF | TGTGCCAGCAGCGGAAGAGGAGAGACCCAGTACTTC
TRBJ2-7 | NA | TRBV3-1/TRBV3-2 | NA | CASSQSQGPYEQYF | TGTGCCAGCAGCCAAAGTCAGGGTCCGTACGAGCAGTACTTC
TRBJ2-3 | NA | TRBV2 | NA | CASLEEALVTSTDTQYF | TGTGCCAGCCTGGAGGAAGCCTTAGTGACTAGCACAGATACGCAGTATTTT
TRBJ1-6 | TRBD1 | TRBV6-5 | NA | CASRTGGNSPLHF | TGTGCCAGCAGAACAGGGGGGAATTCACCCCTCCACTTT
TRBJ1-2 | NA | TRBV18 | NA | CASSPSAGIQSYGYTF | TGTGCCAGCTCACCAAGTGCCGGTATACAGTCCTATGGCTACACCTTC
TRBJ2-2 | NA | TRBV7-9 | NA | CAGQGTGNTGELFF | TGTGCCGGCCAAGGAACAGGGAACACCGGGGAGCTGTTTTTT
TRBJ1-5 | NA | TRBV6-2/TRBV6-3 | once | CASSYDPRGVSNQPQHF | TGTGCCAGCAGTTACGACCCTCGGGGGGTCAGCAATCAGCCCCAGCATTTT
TRBJ1-4 | NA | TRBV21-1 | NA | CASRVKGPGKLFF | TGTGCCAGCAGAGTAAAGGGCCCGGGGAAACTGTTTTTT
TRBJ1-1 | NA | TRBV11-2 | NA | CASRPAGDTEAFF | TGTGCCAGCAGACCCGCGGGGGACACTGAAGCTTTCTTT
TRBJ1-4 | NA | TRBV19 | NA | CASRTSSSGSNEKLFF | TGTGCCAGTAGGACCTCTTCCTCGGGGTCTAATGAAAAACTGTTTTTT
TRBJ1-3 | TRBD1 | TRBV19 | NA | CASSIQGAVGNTIYF | TGTGCCAGTAGTATCCAGGGGGCAGTTGGAAACACCATATATTTT
TRBJ1-5 | TRBD1 | TRBV3-1/TRBV3-2 | NA | CASSQGTGAIQPQHF | TGTGCCAGCAGCCAAGGGACAGGGGCTATTCAGCCCCAGCATTTT
TRBJ2-5 | NA | TRBV7-6 | NA | CASSPGTLQETQYF | TGTGCCAGCAGCCCCGGGACACTCCAAGAGACCCAGTACTTC
TRBJ1-3 | TRBD1 | TRBV27 | NA | CASSVRGPGNTIYF | TGTGCCAGCAGTGTCAGGGGGCCTGGAAACACCATATATTTT
TRBJ1-6 | NA | TRBV3-1/TRBV3-2 | NA | CASRSREESPLHF | TGTGCCAGCAGGTCCAGGGAAGAATCACCCCTCCACTTT
TRBJ2-3 | NA | TRBV2 | NA | CASSDMAGRPSDTQYF | TGTGCCAGCAGTGATATGGCGGGTCGTCCGTCAGATACGCAGTATTTT
TRBJ2-3 | TRBD2 | TRBV5-1 | NA | CASNLGRESGVTQYF | TGCGCCAGCAACTTAGGGCGGGAGTCCGGGGTTACGCAGTATTTT
TRBJ1-5 | NA | TRBV4-1 | few | CASSQDRDSRYQPQHF | TGCGCCAGCAGCCAAGATAGGGACTCCCGCTATCAGCCCCAGCATTTT
TRBJ1-2 | NA | TRBV4-1 | NA | CASSQDRGSGVSVGYTF | TGCGCCAGCAGCCAAGATAGAGGTTCGGGGGTTTCGGTTGGCTACACCTTC
TRBJ2-7 | NA | TRBV6-5 | NA | CASSLNRYEQYF | TGTGCCAGCAGTTTAAACCGGTACGAGCAGTACTTC
TRBJ2-3 | TRBD2 | TRBV7-2 | NA | CASSPGGGSTDTQYF | TGTGCCAGCAGCCCCGGGGGGGGTAGCACAGATACGCAGTATTTT
TRBJ2-3 | NA | TRBV6-5 | NA | CASSLYARTDTQYF | TGTGCCAGCAGCCTTTACGCCAGGACAGATACGCAGTATTTT
TRBJ2-3 | TRBD2 | TRBV10-1 | NA | CASSEGTGLAGSTDTQYF | TGCGCCAGCAGTGAGGGAACCGGACTAGCGGGTAGCACAGATACGCAGTATTTT
TRBJ1-5 | NA | TRBV7-2 | few | CASSLGLGGNQPQHF | TGTGCCAGCAGCTTAGGCCTGGGAGGCAATCAGCCCCAGCATTTT
TRBJ1-5 | TRBD1 | TRBV5-6 | NA | CASSFGQGTTIQPQHF | TGTGCCAGCAGCTTCGGACAGGGCACCACCATCCAGCCCCAGCATTTT
TRBJ1-3 | NA | TRBV6-5 | NA | CASSQRGSSGNTIYF | TGTGCCAGCAGCCAAAGGGGGAGCTCTGGAAACACCATATATTTT
TRBJ1-2 | NA | TRBV28 | NA | CASSFGSGGYTF | TGTGCCAGCAGTTTTGGGAGCGGGGGCTACACCTTC
TRBJ1-2 | TRBD1 | TRBV28 | NA | CASSWLGQGRQGSYGYTF | TGTGCCAGCAGTTGGCTGGGACAGGGGCGCCAGGGGAGCTATGGCTACACCTTC
TRBJ1-1 | TRBD1 | TRBV2 | few | CASSETGKGNTEAFF | TGTGCCAGCAGTGAGACAGGGAAAGGAAACACTGAAGCTTTCTTT
TRBJ2-3 | NA | TRBV27 | NA | CASSLLGTDTQYF | TGTGCCAGCAGTCTACTAGGCACAGATACGCAGTATTTT
TRBJ1-3 | NA | TRBV10-2 | NA | CASSDWGAGNTIYF | TGCGCCAGCAGTGACTGGGGGGCTGGAAACACCATATATTTT
TRBJ2-2 | NA | TRBV4-3 | few | CASSPQATNTGELFF | TGCGCCAGCAGCCCGCAGGCAACGAACACCGGGGAGCTGTTTTTT
TRBJ1-1 | TRBD1 | TRBV30 | NA | CAWSAKPGQGMNTEAFF | TGTGCCTGGAGTGCAAAGCCAGGACAGGGGATGAACACTGAAGCTTTCTTT
TRBJ2-3 | TRBD2 | TRBV6-5 | NA | CASSLGREGDTQYF | TGTGCCAGCAGTTTAGGGCGGGAGGGCGATACGCAGTATTTT
TRBJ1-2 | TRBD1 | TRBV6-1 | NA | CASSDGRQGLGYGYTF | TGTGCCAGCAGTGATGGGCGACAGGGGTTGGGATATGGCTACACCTTC
TRBJ1-3 | TRBD1 | TRBV14 | NA | CASSQEFGTGARNTIYF | TGTGCCAGCAGCCAAGAATTCGGGACAGGGGCGCGGAACACCATATATTTT
TRBJ2-1 | TRBD1 | TRBV27 | few | CASSSVTPSGGLINEQFF | TGTGCCAGCAGTTCCGTTACCCCCTCAGGGGGCCTAATAAATGAGCAGTTCTTC
TRBJ2-5 | NA | TRBV6-2/TRBV6-3 | once | CASSAGGETQYF | TGTGCCAGCAGTGCTGGGGGGGAGACCCAGTACTTC
TRBJ1-6 | NA | TRBV15 | few | CATRKDSNSYNSPLHF | TGTGCCACCAGAAAAGACAGTAACTCCTATAATTCACCCCTCCACTTT